This is a list of T cell receptor beta chains from one sample in a study of siplizumab effects on memory and regulatory T cells. Assay used: immunoSEQ multiplex PCR; TCRdb lists only in-frame clones, some missing. The table shows tens of thousands of clones, with more than 85% occurring only once. What was sequenced was CD8+ T cells sorted from blood. The receptors here all came from a human donor in good health. Each CDR3 is given with its conserved first and last residue. A D gene is named only where the DNA matches it firmly. Clone size is stated in some rows and not others, as once, few, many or a class when expanded.

d_call: -
clone_size: -
j_call: TRBJ1-1
v_call: TRBV19
cdr3_nt: TGTGCCAGTAGTATTCCCACAGGCTCGGAAATTCCTGCGACTGAAGCTTTCTTT
cdr3_aa: CASSIPTGSEIPATEAFF

d_call: TRBD2
clone_size: -
j_call: TRBJ2-3
v_call: TRBV6-6
cdr3_nt: TGTGCCAGCAGTTACGGGCGGGAGGGCCGGGCAGATACGCAGTATTTT
cdr3_aa: CASSYGREGRADTQYF

d_call: TRBD1
clone_size: -
j_call: TRBJ2-1
v_call: TRBV29-1
cdr3_nt: TGCAGCGTTGAGTACGGACAGGGGTACAATGAGCAGTTCTTC
cdr3_aa: CSVEYGQGYNEQFF

d_call: -
clone_size: -
j_call: TRBJ2-6
v_call: TRBV19
cdr3_nt: TGTGCCAGTAGCTCGGACGGATCTGGGGCCAACGTCCTGACTTTC
cdr3_aa: CASSSDGSGANVLTF

d_call: TRBD1
clone_size: -
j_call: TRBJ2-1
v_call: TRBV4-1
cdr3_nt: TGCGCCAGCAGCCAAGTGGAGGGACAGGGAGTGGATGAGCAGTTCTTC
cdr3_aa: CASSQVEGQGVDEQFF

d_call: TRBD2
clone_size: once
j_call: TRBJ2-1
v_call: TRBV4-1
cdr3_nt: TGCGCCAGCAGCCCCACTAGCGGGTTATACAATGAGCAGTTCTTC
cdr3_aa: CASSPTSGLYNEQFF

d_call: -
clone_size: -
j_call: TRBJ1-2
v_call: TRBV7-9
cdr3_nt: TGTGCCAGCAGCTATTGGGGGCAGAGCAACTATGGCTACACCTTC
cdr3_aa: CASSYWGQSNYGYTF

d_call: -
clone_size: many
j_call: TRBJ2-5
v_call: TRBV5-5
cdr3_nt: TGTGCCAGCAGCCAACGTACAGGTGACCAAGAGACCCAGTACTTC
cdr3_aa: CASSQRTGDQETQYF

d_call: -
clone_size: -
j_call: TRBJ2-4
v_call: TRBV21-1
cdr3_nt: TGTGCCAGCCCTCGAAGGGACAGGGGGCGTCCGGCCAAAAACATTCAGTACTTC
cdr3_aa: CASPRRDRGRPAKNIQYF

d_call: -
clone_size: once
j_call: TRBJ2-2
v_call: TRBV6-5
cdr3_nt: TGTGCCAGCAGTTACACAGACGCGAACACCGGGGAGCTGTTTTTT
cdr3_aa: CASSYTDANTGELFF

d_call: -
clone_size: -
j_call: TRBJ2-7
v_call: TRBV4-1
cdr3_nt: TGCGCCAGCAGCCAAGCAGTTGGTAGGTCCTACGAGCAGTACTTC
cdr3_aa: CASSQAVGRSYEQYF

d_call: -
clone_size: -
j_call: TRBJ2-4
v_call: TRBV5-1
cdr3_nt: TGCGCCAGCAGCTTGGATGATGGAACGGCCAAAAACATTCAGTACTTC
cdr3_aa: CASSLDDGTAKNIQYF

d_call: -
clone_size: few
j_call: TRBJ2-1
v_call: TRBV29-1
cdr3_nt: TGCAGCGTTGAAAAGGGATACAATGAGCAGTTCTTC
cdr3_aa: CSVEKGYNEQFF

d_call: -
clone_size: -
j_call: TRBJ2-7
v_call: TRBV11-2
cdr3_nt: TGTGCCAGCAGCTTAGTATCCGGTACCTACGAGCAGTACTTC
cdr3_aa: CASSLVSGTYEQYF

d_call: TRBD2
clone_size: -
j_call: TRBJ2-7
v_call: TRBV27
cdr3_nt: TGTGCCAGCAGTTTTTATAGCGGGAGCTCCTACGAGCAGTACTTC
cdr3_aa: CASSFYSGSSYEQYF

d_call: TRBD2
clone_size: -
j_call: TRBJ2-3
v_call: TRBV27
cdr3_nt: TGTGCCAGCAGTGGGTCGGGGGGGGTCGATACGCAGTATTTT
cdr3_aa: CASSGSGGVDTQYF

d_call: -
clone_size: -
j_call: TRBJ1-1
v_call: TRBV5-1
cdr3_nt: TGCGCCAGCAGCTTGGATGGCATGAACACTGAAGCTTTCTTT
cdr3_aa: CASSLDGMNTEAFF

d_call: -
clone_size: -
j_call: TRBJ1-3
v_call: TRBV9
cdr3_nt: TGTGCCAGCAGCGTAGAGGGTAGAAACACCATATATTTT
cdr3_aa: CASSVEGRNTIYF

d_call: TRBD2
clone_size: -
j_call: TRBJ2-7
v_call: TRBV27
cdr3_nt: TGTGCCAGCAGTCGAGCGGGACCTACCTACGAGCAGTACTTC
cdr3_aa: CASSRAGPTYEQYF

d_call: -
clone_size: -
j_call: TRBJ2-4
v_call: TRBV5-4
cdr3_nt: TGTGCCAGCAGCATGAACCTAGCCAAAAACATTCAGTACTTC
cdr3_aa: CASSMNLAKNIQYF

d_call: -
clone_size: many
j_call: TRBJ1-5
v_call: TRBV15
cdr3_nt: TGTGCCACCAGCATCGGGGGACCAAATCAGCCCCAGCATTTT
cdr3_aa: CATSIGGPNQPQHF

d_call: -
clone_size: -
j_call: TRBJ1-1
v_call: TRBV14
cdr3_nt: TGTGCCAGCAGCCAGCGGGACTACACTGAAGCTTTCTTT
cdr3_aa: CASSQRDYTEAFF

d_call: -
clone_size: -
j_call: TRBJ2-3
v_call: TRBV9
cdr3_nt: TGTGCCAGCAGCAGCGCGAACACAGATACGCAGTATTTT
cdr3_aa: CASSSANTDTQYF